The 8 T cell receptor beta chains below all came from one sample that was sequenced in a study of shared clonotypes between healthy human individuals. The table came from immunoSEQ multiplex PCR; TCRdb's copy has only in-frame clones and leaves some out. This table has some 1,400,000 clones, about 96% appearing once. Sequences were obtained from naive CD4+ T cells sorted from blood. Subset: CD45RA+ positively selected. Source of these receptors: a man aged 25-45 years in good health.

J is TRBJ2-1 and V is TRBV7-2; a weak D match, TRBD1 (6 bases). The CDR3 length is 14 residues. The V end was cut by 5 bases, the J end by 0 bases, with 8 bases between. Germline assignment: CDR1 SGHTA and CDR2 FQGNSA. The CDR3 sequence: CASSPDSSYNEQFF. As DNA, the CDR3 is TGTGCCAGCAGCCCGGACAGCTCCTACAATGAGCAGTTCTTC. The full variable domain, its missing parts supplied by reference TRBV7-2 and TRBJ2-1, is GAGVSQSPSNKVTEKGKDVELRCDPISGHTALYWYRQSLGQGLEFLIYFQGNSAPDKSGLPSDRFSAERTGGSVSTLTIQRTQQEDSAVYLCASSPDSSYNEQFFGPGTRLTVL.

This clone was observed a single time. A junction end diverges from the germline sequence, so it may reflect a read error. This sequence joins TRBV7-7 and TRBJ2-1; TRBD2 might be the D (5 bases). The CDR3 spans 15 residues. Germline V gives CDR1 SSHAT, CDR2 FNYEAQ (reference sequence). In DNA, the CDR3 is TGTGCTAGCAGCTCCGAGGCTGGGGAGTACAATGAGCAGTTCTTC. The encoded protein is CASSSEAGEYNEQFF. The variable domain in full, with the rest retrieved from reference TRBV7-7 and TRBJ2-1, is GAGVSQSPRYKVTKRGQDVTLRCDPISSHATLYWYQQALGQGPEFLTYFNYEAQPDKSGLPSDRFSAERPEGSISTLTIQRTEQRDSAMYRCASSSEAGEYNEQFFGPGTRLTVL.

This clone was counted a few times. The V gene is TRBV30, the J gene TRBJ1-1; D gene ambiguous. CDR3 size: 16 residues. The germline V gene has CDR1 GTSNPN and CDR2 SVGIG (reference sequence). The V and J ends lost 3 bases and 2 bases respectively, with 19 bases between them. The CDR3 protein is CAWRAVGRNTNTEAFF. In nucleotides, the CDR3 is TGTGCCTGGAGGGCCGTGGGAAGGAACACAAACACTGAAGCTTTCTTT.

This chain joins TRBV30 and TRBJ2-3; D gene uncertain. Germline V gene lookup returns CDR1 GTSNPN and CDR2 SVGIG (reference sequence). V lost 4 bases and J lost 6, with 14 bases in between. This CDR3 is 13 amino acids long. The CDR3 nucleotides are TGTGCCTGGAAGGGATCTCCCGGGGATACGCAGTATTTT. Residues: CAWKGSPGDTQYF.

The rearrangement uses TRBV11-3 and TRBJ2-5; tentative D call: TRBD1 (5 bases). With 3 bases removed from V and 5 bases from J, the gap between germline ends came to 10 bases. Germline values: CDR1 SGHNT, CDR2 YENEEA. The CDR3 spans 13 residues. The CDR3 protein is CASSFGAAETQYF. In DNA, the CDR3 is TGTGCCAGCAGCTTTGGGGCAGCGGAGACCCAGTACTTC.

The gene calls are TRBV2 and TRBJ1-1; perhaps TRBD1 as D (6 bases). The CDR3 extends over 15 amino acids. Germline V gene data show CDR1 as SNHLY and CDR2 as FYNNEI. V shed 6 bases and J shed 1 base, with 15 bases lying between them. In DNA form, the CDR3 reads TGTGCCAGCAGCTTAAAATGGACAGCGAACACTGAAGCTTTCTTT. Its protein is CASSLKWTANTEAFF. Using reference TRBV2 and TRBJ1-1 for the parts outside the CDR3, the full variable domain is EPEVTQTPSHQVTQMGQEVILRCVPISNHLYFYWYRQILGQKVEFLVSFYNNEISEKSEIFDDQFSVERPDGSNFTLKIRSTKLEDSAMYFCASSLKWTANTEAFFGQGTRLTVV.

The chain is built from TRBV10-2 and TRBJ1-2, with 10 bases identical to TRBD1. With V trimmed by 6 bases and J by 6 bases, 7 bases remained unmatched. Germline CDR1 and CDR2: WSHSY and SAAADI. This CDR3 has 14 amino acids. CDR3 amino acids: CASRDRGSRNGYTF. The CDR3 nucleotides are TGCGCCAGCAGGGACAGGGGGTCGAGGAATGGCTACACCTTC.

The chain joins TRBV11-2 to TRBJ2-5; D is unresolved. From germline, CDR1 is SGHAT and CDR2 FQNNGV. V was pared by 2 bases and J by 2 bases, with 6 bases between. The CDR3 length is 13 residues. Here the CDR3 DNA reads TGTGCCAGCAGCTTAAACAGTCAAGAGACCCAGTACTTC. Translated: CASSLNSQETQYF.